This T cell receptor (beta chain) was sequenced during a study of response to subunit inactivated influenza vaccine. The study's findings and limits: With each seasonal influenza vaccination, the authors suggested, few new T cells are recruited.

MiXCR was run by TCRdb on the RT-PCR reads, yielding one entry per CDR3 protein. The sample lists more than 150,000 distinct CDR3 sequences; about 10% were seen once. Per the germline V gene, CDR1 is MNHNS and CDR2 is SASEGT. V lost 6 bases, J lost 1 base, and 18 bases lay in between. This CDR3 contains 16 residues. About this clonotype itself: The target antigen is unknown.

The chain carries TRBV6-1 and TRBJ2-5; TRBD2 might be the D (5 bases). The input for sequencing was CD8+ T cells sorted from PBMCs, taken less than 30 months after vaccination. The clonotype originates from a man aged 45 to 75 who received an inactivated influenza vaccine. CDR3 in amino acids: CASSANVAPPQETQYF. The DNA for the CDR3 is TGTGCCAGCAGCGCCAATGTAGCGCCCCCCCAAGAGACCCAGTACTTC.